This TCR beta chain was recovered during a study of OX40 agonist ivuxolimab in advanced cancers. Some clones are missing from TCRdb's copy, which holds only in-frame ones; the method was immunoSEQ multiplex PCR. Of about 140,000 clones in the sample, 90% were seen once. Trimming left V 8 bases short and J 5 bases short, with 12 bases between. CDR3 length equals 12 residues. The germline CDR1 and CDR2 sequences are SNHLY and FYNNEI. This chain links TRBV2 with TRBJ1-1; D remains unclear. This material consisted of CD4+ or CD8+ T cells sorted from blood, taken in a trial of the OX40 agonist ivuxolimab. The sequence came from an adult with an advanced solid tumor such as melanoma, head and neck, liver or kidney cancer. The CDR3 spells CASLLSSTEAFF. The CDR3 DNA reads as TGTGCCAGCCTCCTTTCGTCTACTGAAGCTTTCTTT. Combining the CDR3 with reference TRBV2 and TRBJ1-1 gives the whole variable domain EPEVTQTPSHQVTQMGQEVILRCVPISNHLYFYWYRQILGQKVEFLVSFYNNEISEKSEIFDDQFSVERPDGSNFTLKIRSTKLEDSAMYFCASLLSSTEAFFGQGTRLTVV.